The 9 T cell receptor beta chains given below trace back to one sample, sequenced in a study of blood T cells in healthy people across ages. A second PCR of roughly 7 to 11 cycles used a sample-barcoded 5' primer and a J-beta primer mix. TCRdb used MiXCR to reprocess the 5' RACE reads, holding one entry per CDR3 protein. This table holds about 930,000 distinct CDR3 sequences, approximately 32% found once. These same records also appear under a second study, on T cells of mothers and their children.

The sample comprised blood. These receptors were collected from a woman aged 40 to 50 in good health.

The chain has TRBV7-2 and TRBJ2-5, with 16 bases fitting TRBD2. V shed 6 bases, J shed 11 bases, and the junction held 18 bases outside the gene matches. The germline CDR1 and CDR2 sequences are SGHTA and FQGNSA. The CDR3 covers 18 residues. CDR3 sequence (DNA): TGTGCCAGCAGACCAGCGCCGGGACTAGCGGGGGGGCTTGATAAGCAGTACTTC. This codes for CASRPAPGLAGGLDKQYF.

For the CDR3, the DNA is TGCGCCAGCAGCTTGGGTACAGGAACCTTTGAAGCTTTCTTT. This gives the protein CASSLGTGTFEAFF. The chain has TRBV5-1 and TRBJ1-1; maybe TRBD1 (5 bases). The CDR3 loop spans 14 amino acids. The V gene lost 0 bases and the J gene lost 7 bases, with 13 bases spanning the gap. From germline, CDR1 is SGHRS and CDR2 YFSETQ.

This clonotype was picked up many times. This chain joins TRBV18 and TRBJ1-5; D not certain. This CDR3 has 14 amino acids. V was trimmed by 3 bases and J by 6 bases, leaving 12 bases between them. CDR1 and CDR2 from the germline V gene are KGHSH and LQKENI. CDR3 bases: TGTGCCAGCTCACCGGGTTTGGGAACTCAGCCCCAGCATTTT. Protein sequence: CASSPGLGTQPQHF.

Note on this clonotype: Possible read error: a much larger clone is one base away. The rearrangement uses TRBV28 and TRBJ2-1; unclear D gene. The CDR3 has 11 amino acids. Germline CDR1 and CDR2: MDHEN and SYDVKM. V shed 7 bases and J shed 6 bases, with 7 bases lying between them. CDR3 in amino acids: CASTSRNEQFF. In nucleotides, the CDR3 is TGTGCCAGCACCTCGCGCAATGAGCAGTTCTTC.

CDR3 sequence: CASSLSIGVYEQYF. CDR3 nucleotide sequence: TGTGCCAGCAGCTTGTCTATTGGGGTCTACGAGCAGTACTTC. The chain links TRBV7-2 to TRBJ2-7, with D unresolved. Germline values: CDR1 SGHTA, CDR2 FQGNSA. This CDR3 comprises 14 residues. Trimming took 3 bases from V and 3 from J, leaving 12 bases between them. Full variable domain (remainder filled in from reference TRBV7-2 and TRBJ2-7): GAGVSQSPSNKVTEKGKDVELRCDPISGHTALYWYRQSLGQGLEFLIYFQGNSAPDKSGLPSDRFSAERTGGSVSTLTIQRTQQEDSAVYLCASSLSIGVYEQYFGPGTRLTVT.

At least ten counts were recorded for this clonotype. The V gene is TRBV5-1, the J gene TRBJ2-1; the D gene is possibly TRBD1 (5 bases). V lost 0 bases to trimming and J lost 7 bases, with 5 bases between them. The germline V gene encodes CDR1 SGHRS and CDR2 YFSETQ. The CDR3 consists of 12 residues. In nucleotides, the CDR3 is TGCGCCAGCAGCTTGGGACAGAATGAGCAGTTCTTC. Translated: CASSLGQNEQFF.

The CDR3 DNA sequence: TGTGCCAGCAGCCCCCACACCCTTGAGGGGCTCCAAGAGACCCAGTTCTTC. Amino acid sequence: CASSPHTLEGLQETQFF. This rearrangement joins TRBV7-6 to TRBJ2-5, with D perhaps assigned TRBD1 or TRBD2 (5 bases each). Matching the DNA end better, TRBJ2-1 makes the J call doubtful. Germline V gene sequence: CDR1 SGHVS, CDR2 FNYEAQ. This CDR3 has 17 amino acids.

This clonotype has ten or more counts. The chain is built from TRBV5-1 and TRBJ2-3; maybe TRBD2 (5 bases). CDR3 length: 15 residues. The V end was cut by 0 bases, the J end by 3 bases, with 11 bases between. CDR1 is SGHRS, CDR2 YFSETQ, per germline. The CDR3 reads CASSLASTLTDTQYF. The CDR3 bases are TGCGCCAGCAGCTTGGCTAGCACACTAACAGATACGCAGTATTTT. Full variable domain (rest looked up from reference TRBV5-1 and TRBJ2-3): KAGVTQTPRYLIKTRGQQVTLSCSPISGHRSVSWYQQTPGQGLQFLFEYFSETQRNKGNFPGRFSGRQFSNSRSEMNVSTLELGDSALYLCASSLASTLTDTQYFGPGTRLTVL.

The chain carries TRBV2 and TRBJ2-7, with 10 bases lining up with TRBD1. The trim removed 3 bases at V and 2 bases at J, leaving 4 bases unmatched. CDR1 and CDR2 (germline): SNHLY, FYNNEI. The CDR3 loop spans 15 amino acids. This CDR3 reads CASSDLGTGAYEQYF. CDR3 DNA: TGTGCCAGCAGTGATTTGGGGACAGGGGCCTACGAGCAGTACTTC. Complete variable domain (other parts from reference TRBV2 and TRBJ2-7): EPEVTQTPSHQVTQMGQEVILRCVPISNHLYFYWYRQILGQKVEFLVSFYNNEISEKSEIFDDQFSVERPDGSNFTLKIRSTKLEDSAMYFCASSDLGTGAYEQYFGPGTRLTVT.